These 24 T cell receptor beta chains originate from one sample sequenced in a study of memory CD4+ T cells and cytomegalovirus serostatus. The protocol was immunoSEQ multiplex PCR, while the TCRdb copy is restricted to in-frame clones and leaves out a portion. The sample includes about 46,000 clones, 60% to 80% of them seen just once. Single viable CD3+CD4+CD8-CD45RO+ cells were sorted as the memory CD4+ T cells. Sequences were obtained from memory CD4+ T cells from blood. These receptors came from an adult in good health and CMV-seronegative.

The chain combines TRBV28 with TRBJ2-7; TRBD1 matches at 9 bases. Germline V lookup: CDR1 MDHEN, CDR2 SYDVKM. V was clipped by 6 bases and J by 2 bases; unmatched bases: 5. This CDR3 has 14 amino acids. The CDR3 region is CASRGGTGTYEQYF. The CDR3 DNA reads as TGTGCCAGCAGAGGTGGGACAGGGACCTACGAGCAGTACTTC.

This sequence joins TRBV28 and TRBJ1-2; D is uncertain. This CDR3 spans 10 amino acids. CDR1 and CDR2 from the germline V gene are MDHEN and SYDVKM. Trimming pared 4 bases from V and 6 bases from J, leaving 3 bases between. This CDR3 reads CASSSNGYTF. Written as DNA, the CDR3 is TGTGCCAGCAGTTCGAATGGCTACACCTTC.

This clone has just a few counts. This CDR3 is CASSLDPPAGTNSPLHF. The CDR3 DNA sequence: TGTGCCAGCAGCTTGGATCCCCCTGCAGGGACTAATTCACCCCTCCACTTT. The V and J genes are TRBV5-4 and TRBJ1-6; possible D gene TRBD1, 5 bases. Between the trimmed V and J ends, which lost 0 bases and 6 bases, there was a span of 16 bases. The CDR3 contains 17 residues. The germline gives CDR1 SGHNT, CDR2 YYREEE (reference sequence).

V and J are TRBV7-6 and TRBJ2-7; possibly TRBD2 for D (6 bases). Germline CDR1 is SGHVS and CDR2 is FNYEAQ. V was pared by 5 bases and J by 2 bases, with 7 bases between. The CDR3 consists of 12 residues. CDR3 nucleotides: TGTGCCAGCAGCCCGGGAGCCTACGAGCAGTACTTC. This sequence encodes CASSPGAYEQYF.

The gene calls are TRBV5-4 and TRBJ1-3, with TRBD1 matching over 8 bases. Unmatched junction bases numbered 6, after V lost 3 bases and J lost 4 bases. Germline V gives CDR1 SGHNT, CDR2 YYREEE (reference sequence). The CDR3 totals 15 residues. The CDR3 is CASSSQGAPGNTIYF. The CDR3 region has the DNA TGTGCCAGCAGCTCCCAGGGGGCTCCCGGAAACACCATATATTTT.

This rearrangement joins TRBV30 to TRBJ1-4, with D possibly matching TRBD1 (5 bases). Trimming removed 5 bases at V and 10 bases at J, with 23 bases between. Germline V gene data show CDR1 as GTSNPN and CDR2 as SVGIG (reference sequence). The CDR3 has 15 residues. CDR3 nucleotide sequence: TGTGCCTGGGGCCGGACATCTTATTATTCTGGAAAACTGTTTTTT. Amino acid sequence: CAWGRTSYYSGKLFF.

V usage is TRBV30 and J usage is TRBJ1-5, with a tentative D call TRBD1 (6 bases). CDR1 and CDR2 (germline): GTSNPN, SVGIG (reference sequence). This CDR3 has 14 amino acids. V lost 4 bases and J lost 3, with 13 bases in between. The chain's CDR3 is CAWNERQANQPQHF. The CDR3 coding sequence is TGTGCCTGGAATGAAAGACAGGCCAATCAGCCCCAGCATTTT.

The chain is built from TRBV19 and TRBJ2-1, with 8 bases that match TRBD2. Losses at the gene ends were 7 bases for V and 5 bases for J; bases not matched to a gene: 10. This CDR3 comprises 15 residues. CDR1 and CDR2 (germline): LNHDA, SQIVND (reference sequence). The CDR3 region is CASTAGGGRHNEQFF. In DNA, the CDR3 is TGTGCCAGTACCGCCGGGGGGGGGCGCCACAATGAGCAGTTCTTC.

V and J are TRBV19 and TRBJ2-7; 8 nucleotides match TRBD1. V trimming: 10 bases; J trimming: 3 bases; junction bases outside the gene matches: 8. The CDR3 spans 13 residues. CDR1 and CDR2 (germline): LNHDA, SQIVND (reference sequence). The CDR3 coding sequence is TGTGCCACCAGGGGGCCATCATTCTACGAGCAGTACTTC. Amino acid sequence: CATRGPSFYEQYF.

This clone ranks as medium-sized (0.01 to 0.1%). The chain links TRBV28 to TRBJ1-6, with TRBD1 identical over 8 bases. This CDR3 is built from 15 residues. V shed 2 bases and J 7 bases; nucleotides not matched to a gene: 4. Per germline, CDR1 MDHEN and CDR2 SYDVKM. For the CDR3, the DNA is TGTGCCAGCAGTTTAAGGGCAGGGGGCAATTCACCCCTCCACTTT. This sequence encodes CASSLRAGGNSPLHF.

This chain uses TRBV6-5 with TRBJ2-7, with 9 bases that match TRBD1. J was trimmed by 2 bases and V by 8 bases; bases with no gene match: 4. The CDR3 is made up of 13 amino acids. Germline values: CDR1 MNHEY, CDR2 SVGAGI. The DNA of the CDR3 is TGTGCCAGCCGAGGGACAGGGCCCTACGAGCAGTACTTC. It yields the protein CASRGTGPYEQYF.

This clone appeared a single time. The CDR3 here is CASSPTTRNYGYTF. CDR3 nucleotide sequence: TGTGCCAGCTCACCAACGACACGGAACTATGGCTACACCTTC. This chain joins TRBV18 and TRBJ1-2, with unresolved D. The V end was cut by 2 bases, the J end by 2 bases, with 9 bases between. The CDR3 consists of 14 residues. In germline, CDR1 is KGHSH, CDR2 LQKENI.

The chain links TRBV18 to TRBJ1-1, with D possibly matching TRBD1 (5 bases). CDR3 length equals 15 residues. CDR1 is KGHSH and CDR2 is LQKENI in the germline V gene. V was cut by 2 bases and J by 1 base, with 11 bases left in between. Here the CDR3 reads CASSPWEGPNTEAFF. The CDR3, as DNA: TGTGCCAGCTCACCATGGGAGGGACCGAACACTGAAGCTTTCTTT.

The chain carries TRBV4-3 and TRBJ2-7, with D tentatively TRBD1 or TRBD2 (6 bases each). Germline-derived CDR1 and CDR2 are LGHNA and YSLEER. V was cut by 3 bases and J by 5 bases, with 14 bases left in between. The CDR3 loop spans 14 amino acids. The CDR3 nucleotides read TGCGCCAGCAGCCAGGACCGGGGGCGGGACGAGCAGTACTTC. This codes for CASSQDRGRDEQYF.

This clone was counted between two and nine times. This rearrangement joins TRBV11-2 to TRBJ2-7; 7 positions match TRBD2. CDR3 size: 15 residues. Germline CDR1 reads SGHAT; CDR2 reads FQNNGV. Losses at the gene ends were 2 bases for V and 0 bases for J; bases not matched to a gene: 4. CDR3 nucleotide sequence: TGTGCCAGCAGCTTATGGGGGGGGAGCTCCTACGAGCAGTACTTC. It yields the protein CASSLWGGSSYEQYF.

This clone has just one count. The gene calls are TRBV30 and TRBJ1-1; D ambiguous. V shed 0 bases and J shed 6 bases, with 8 bases lying between them. Per the germline V gene, CDR1 is GTSNPN and CDR2 is SVGIG (reference sequence). The CDR3 contains 12 residues. The CDR3 spells CAWSVRGAEAFF. CDR3 nucleotides: TGTGCCTGGAGTGTACGGGGAGCTGAAGCTTTCTTT.

This chain connects TRBV6-5 to TRBJ1-2, with 9 bases identical to TRBD1. This CDR3 comprises 13 residues. The germline CDR1 and CDR2 sequences are MNHEY and SVGAGI. J gave up 8 bases and V 4 bases, and 5 bases lay outside the gene matches. The CDR3 sequence is CASSSGTGRGYTF. The CDR3 DNA follows: TGTGCCAGCAGTTCTGGGACAGGGAGAGGCTACACCTTC.

The chain joins TRBV15 to TRBJ1-5; D is undetermined. The CDR3 length is 14 residues. Trimming shortened V by 6 bases and J by 7 bases, and 16 bases separated the two germline ends. From germline, CDR1 is LNHNV and CDR2 YYDKDF (reference sequence). The CDR3 DNA reads TGTGCCACCAGTCGGGGAGTAGTCAACCAGCCCCAGCATTTT. It encodes CATSRGVVNQPQHF. Looking up the rest from reference TRBV15 and TRBJ1-5 gives the full variable domain: DAMVIQNPRYQVTQFGKPVTLSCSQTLNHNVMYWYQQKSSQAPKLLFHYYDKDFNNEADTPDNFQSRRPNTSFCFLDIRSPGLGDTAMYLCATSRGVVNQPQHFGDGTRLSIL.

The chain couples TRBV7-9 to TRBJ1-1; D unresolved. From germline, CDR1 is SEHNR and CDR2 FQNEAQ (reference sequence). This CDR3 region has 14 residues. The V end lost 1 base, the J end lost 6 bases, and 12 bases lay between the germline ends. The CDR3 region has the DNA TGTGCCAGCAGCTTAGGGTCAGGAATCGCTGAAGCTTTCTTT. Its translation is CASSLGSGIAEAFF.

The chain carries TRBV7-3 and TRBJ1-5; D remains ambiguous. The length of the CDR3 is 14 residues. The germline V gene has CDR1 SGHTA and CDR2 FQGTGA. V was cut by 5 bases and J by 3 bases, with 11 bases left in between. The CDR3 region is CASSRQDFNQPQHF. The DNA for the CDR3 is TGTGCCAGCAGCCGACAAGATTTCAATCAGCCCCAGCATTTT.

CDR3 residues: CASRNLGVSYEQYF. The CDR3 DNA reads as TGTGCCAGCCGAAACCTAGGGGTTTCCTACGAGCAGTACTTC. The chain uses TRBV6-6 and TRBJ2-7, with D possibly being TRBD1 (5 bases). V lost 8 bases, J lost 1 base, and 15 bases lay in between. CDR3 length: 14 amino acids. From germline, CDR1 is MNHNY and CDR2 SVGAGI (reference sequence).

A single count supports this clone. The chain recombines TRBV10-3 with TRBJ2-1; D is uncertain. Germline CDR1 and CDR2: ENHRY and SYGVKD. The CDR3 spans 14 residues. V gave up 2 bases and J gave up 4 bases, with 9 bases separating them. Here the CDR3 DNA reads TGTGCCATCAGTGAGGCGACCGTTTACAATGAGCAGTTCTTC. Translated, it gives CAISEATVYNEQFF.

This clone showed up just a few times. The chain employs TRBV28 and TRBJ2-5; D uncertain. This CDR3 has 11 residues. Deletions cut 4 bases from V and 7 bases from J, with 7 bases between. Germline V gives CDR1 MDHEN, CDR2 SYDVKM. CDR3 region: CASSSAGTQYF. The CDR3 DNA sequence: TGTGCCAGCAGTTCCGCCGGGACCCAGTACTTC.

The chain recombines TRBV10-3 with TRBJ2-5; maybe TRBD1 (5 bases). The germline V gene encodes CDR1 ENHRY and CDR2 SYGVKD. Trimming took 7 bases from V and 1 from J, leaving 10 bases between them. CDR3 size: 13 residues. CDR3 in amino acids: CAIMRQLQETQYF. As DNA, the CDR3 is TGTGCCATCATGAGACAGCTCCAAGAGACCCAGTACTTC.